The present T cell receptor (beta chain) was sequenced within a study of shared T cell receptors in the human thymus. The ends were cut back, 1 base at V and 8 bases at J, with 18 bases in the middle. Germline CDR1 and CDR2: LNHDA and SQIVND (reference sequence). CDR3 length: 16 residues. Generated by immunoSEQ multiplex PCR, the TCRdb table keeps only in-frame clones and is missing some. Among 630,000 or so clones listed, 70% to 90% were seen once. Another study also made use of these data, one on human thymus T cells. That report adds: Across thymic and blood repertoires, the usage of V and J genes appeared to be biased. In unrelated individuals, thymic repertoires overlapped highly, according to related research.

Sequenced: thymocytes. The sequence was obtained from a boy under two years old with a congenital heart defect. The rearrangement joins TRBV19 to TRBJ2-1; D may be TRBD2 (7 bases). This CDR3 is CASSIAIQGREDEQFF. The CDR3, as DNA: TGTGCCAGTAGTATAGCCATCCAGGGGAGGGAGGATGAGCAGTTCTTC.